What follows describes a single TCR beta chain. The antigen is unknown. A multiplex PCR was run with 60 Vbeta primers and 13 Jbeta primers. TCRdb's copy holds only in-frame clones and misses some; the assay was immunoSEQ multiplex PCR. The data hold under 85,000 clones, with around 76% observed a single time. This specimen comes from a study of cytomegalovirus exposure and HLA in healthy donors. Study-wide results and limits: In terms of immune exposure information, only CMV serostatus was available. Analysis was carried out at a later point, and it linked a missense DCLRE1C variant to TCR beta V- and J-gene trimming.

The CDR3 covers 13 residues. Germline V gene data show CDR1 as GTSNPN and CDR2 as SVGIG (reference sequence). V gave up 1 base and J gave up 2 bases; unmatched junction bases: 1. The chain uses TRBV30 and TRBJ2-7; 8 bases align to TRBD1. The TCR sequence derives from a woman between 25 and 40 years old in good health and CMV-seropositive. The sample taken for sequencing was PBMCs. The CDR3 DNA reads TGTGCCTGGAGTGGGGACAGGACCTACGAGCAGTACTTC. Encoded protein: CAWSGDRTYEQYF.